This T cell receptor beta chain was sequenced during a study of Ad26.COV2.S vaccination and SARS-CoV-2 variants. Treatment defined: 19 received Ad26.COV2.S at low or high dose, single or two shots; about 5 received placebo; per-sample allocation not given. Each sample was drawn 63 days after the first injection (of vaccine or placebo). Assay: immunoSEQ multiplex PCR; the TCRdb copy retains only in-frame clones and omits some. Among around 500,000 clones listed, around 89% were seen once. The CDR3 consists of 13 residues. CDR1 is LNHNV and CDR2 is YYDKDF in the germline V gene (reference sequence). Trimming took off 0 bases at V and 10 bases at J, with 10 bases between the two ends.

The rearrangement joins TRBV15 to TRBJ2-1; a weak D match, TRBD1 (5 bases). The origin of this receptor is a person aged 18 to 65 who received the Ad26.COV2.S COVID-19 vaccine or a placebo. The specimen comprised peripheral blood, sampled in a trial of Ad26.COV2.S vaccine versus placebo. CDR3: CATSRDGASEQFF. CDR3 DNA sequence: TGTGCCACCAGCAGAGATGGGGCTTCAGAGCAGTTCTTC.